Each of the 12 T cell receptor beta chains below was sequenced from the same sample in a study of T cells expressing NK-cell markers. TCRdb re-analyzed the 5' RACE reads; it lists each CDR3 protein once, without DNA. Recorded here are a few hundred thousand distinct CDR3 sequences; the top ten clones represent roughly 1.4%. The sequenced sample was blood T cells: a sorted CD56 or NKG2C T cell subset, CD4+ or CD8+ T cells, or bulk PBMC T cells (not recorded which). The receptor set was obtained from a woman between 50 and 59 years old in good health.

The chain joins TRBV5-1 to TRBJ2-7; lacking DNA, the TRBD2 call made by TCRdb goes unchecked. The CDR3 extends over 14 amino acids. From germline, CDR1 is SGHRS and CDR2 YFSETQ. The CDR3 sequence: CASPYRIPIGEQYF.

The rearrangement joins TRBV20-1 to TRBJ2-5. CDR1 DFQATT and CDR2 SNEGSKA come from the germline V gene (reference sequence). The CDR3 sequence is 14 residues long. The CDR3 spells CSALSVRNQETQYF.

V is TRBV6-5 and J is TRBJ1-1; with no DNA, the TCRdb D assignment of TRBD1 cannot be verified. Germline V gene sequence: CDR1 MNHEY, CDR2 SVGAGI. The CDR3 has 15 amino acids. The CDR3 loop is CASSSSTGRNDEAFF.

The J gene is TRBJ2-3, the V gene TRBV12-3 or TRBV12-4; the D call of TRBD1 rests on TCRdb alone, since no DNA is present to check it. This CDR3 contains 14 residues. The CDR3 spells CASSRGQGQDTQYF.

The chain is built from TRBV18 and TRBJ2-7; TCRdb lists TRBD2, though no DNA is available to test this call. This CDR3 contains 15 residues. In germline, CDR1 is KGHSH, CDR2 LQKENI. The CDR3 spells CASSPPGLARNEQYF.

V and J are TRBV12-3 or TRBV12-4 and TRBJ2-2. This CDR3 spans 13 amino acids. The CDR3 sequence is CASSFSEAGELFF.

The chain is built from TRBV12-3 or TRBV12-4 and TRBJ2-1; TCRdb's assignment of TRBD2 cannot be checked, as there is no DNA. This CDR3 comprises 14 residues. The CDR3 reads CASSFGASGRYQFF.

The chain recombines TRBV20-1 with TRBJ1-6; TCRdb lists TRBD1, though no DNA is available to test this call. The CDR3 covers 15 residues. Germline V lookup: CDR1 DFQATT, CDR2 SNEGSKA (reference sequence). The CDR3: CSARAPPGLDSPLHF.

The genes are TRBV11-2 and TRBJ2-1; the TRBD2 assignment by TCRdb is unverifiable without DNA. This CDR3 has 13 amino acids. CDR1 is SGHAT, CDR2 FQNNGV, per germline. CDR3: CASSLIAGGQQFF.

This CDR3 reads CASNVDRAISGANVLTF. J is TRBJ2-6 and V is TRBV6-2 or TRBV6-3; TCRdb's D call, TRBD1, is unchecked because there is no DNA. This CDR3 is 17 amino acids long. Germline CDR1 and CDR2: MNHEY and SVGEGT.

The rearrangement links TRBV11-2 to TRBJ1-1. The germline gives CDR1 SGHAT, CDR2 FQNNGV. CDR3 length: 14 residues. CDR3 region: CASSLVGRNTEAFF.

The chain combines TRBV20-1 with TRBJ2-2; TCRdb's D gene call, TRBD2, goes unchecked for lack of DNA. CDR3 length equals 17 residues. Germline V gene sequence: CDR1 DFQATT, CDR2 SNEGSKA (reference sequence). The CDR3 sequence: CSARDLTGLAGAGELFF.